This T cell receptor beta chain comes out of a study of neurological immune-mediated disorders. This CDR3 is 18 amino acids long. Germline CDR1 reads WSHSY; CDR2 reads SAAADI. The trim removed 3 bases at V and 0 bases at J, leaving 12 bases unmatched. TCRdb re-called the 5' RACE reads through MiXCR, storing one row per CDR3 protein. This sample has tens of thousands of distinct CDR3 sequences, with approximately 11% found just once. Documented time point: longitudinal time-point 1 (baseline). The sequencing sample was made of PBMCs. The receptor comes from a male donor with HTLV-1-associated myelopathy (HAM/TSP). This chain links TRBV10-2 with TRBJ2-7; TRBD2 agrees at 9 bases. CDR3 region: CASSEGGLAGTPSYEQYF. Here the CDR3 DNA reads TGCGCCAGCAGTGAAGGTGGGCTAGCGGGGACCCCCTCCTACGAGCAGTACTTC.